This T cell receptor (beta chain) was found in a study of shared clonotypes between healthy human individuals. Study-level findings and limits: Generation probabilities of non-shared clonotypes were lower (relative to those shared by all four donors).

The germline V gene encodes CDR1 KGHSH and CDR2 LQKENI. After removal of 3 bases from V and 2 bases from J, the junction contained 8 bases not matched to a gene. CDR3 size: 17 residues. In regard to this clone: The target antigen is unknown. Other DNA sequences within the sample encode an identical CDR3.

TCRdb keeps only in-frame clones here, not all; method: immunoSEQ multiplex PCR. Of 850,000 to 1,100,000 clones listed, 70% to 80% are singletons. The sequencing sample was made of memory CD4+ T cells from PBMCs. As to subset: CD45RA-negative fraction. The chain is built from TRBV18 and TRBJ1-1; 11 nucleotides agree with TRBD1. The source of this sequence is a man younger than 30 in good health. Some clones in this sample may be carry-over from other donors' samples. This CDR3 is CASSPFRDRGGNTEAFF. CDR3 nucleotide sequence: TGTGCCAGCTCACCTTTCCGGGACAGGGGGGGTAACACTGAAGCTTTCTTT.